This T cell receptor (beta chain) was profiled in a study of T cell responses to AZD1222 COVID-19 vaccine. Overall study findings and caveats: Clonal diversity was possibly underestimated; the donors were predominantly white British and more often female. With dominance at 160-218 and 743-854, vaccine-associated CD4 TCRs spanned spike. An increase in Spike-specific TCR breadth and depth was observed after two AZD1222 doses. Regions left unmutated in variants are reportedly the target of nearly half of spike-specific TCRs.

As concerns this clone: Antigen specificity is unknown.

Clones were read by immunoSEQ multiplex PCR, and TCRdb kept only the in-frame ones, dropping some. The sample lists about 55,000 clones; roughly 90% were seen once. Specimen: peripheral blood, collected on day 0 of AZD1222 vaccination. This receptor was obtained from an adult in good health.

CDR3 sequence: CATSRDAGSYNEQFF. CDR3 nucleotide sequence: TGTGCCACCAGCAGAGACGCGGGCTCCTACAATGAGCAGTTCTTC. The gene calls are TRBV15 and TRBJ2-1; possibly TRBD2 for D (5 bases). The length of the CDR3 is 15 residues. Per the germline V gene, CDR1 is LNHNV and CDR2 is YYDKDF (reference sequence). Trimming took 0 bases from V and 0 from J, leaving 6 bases between them.